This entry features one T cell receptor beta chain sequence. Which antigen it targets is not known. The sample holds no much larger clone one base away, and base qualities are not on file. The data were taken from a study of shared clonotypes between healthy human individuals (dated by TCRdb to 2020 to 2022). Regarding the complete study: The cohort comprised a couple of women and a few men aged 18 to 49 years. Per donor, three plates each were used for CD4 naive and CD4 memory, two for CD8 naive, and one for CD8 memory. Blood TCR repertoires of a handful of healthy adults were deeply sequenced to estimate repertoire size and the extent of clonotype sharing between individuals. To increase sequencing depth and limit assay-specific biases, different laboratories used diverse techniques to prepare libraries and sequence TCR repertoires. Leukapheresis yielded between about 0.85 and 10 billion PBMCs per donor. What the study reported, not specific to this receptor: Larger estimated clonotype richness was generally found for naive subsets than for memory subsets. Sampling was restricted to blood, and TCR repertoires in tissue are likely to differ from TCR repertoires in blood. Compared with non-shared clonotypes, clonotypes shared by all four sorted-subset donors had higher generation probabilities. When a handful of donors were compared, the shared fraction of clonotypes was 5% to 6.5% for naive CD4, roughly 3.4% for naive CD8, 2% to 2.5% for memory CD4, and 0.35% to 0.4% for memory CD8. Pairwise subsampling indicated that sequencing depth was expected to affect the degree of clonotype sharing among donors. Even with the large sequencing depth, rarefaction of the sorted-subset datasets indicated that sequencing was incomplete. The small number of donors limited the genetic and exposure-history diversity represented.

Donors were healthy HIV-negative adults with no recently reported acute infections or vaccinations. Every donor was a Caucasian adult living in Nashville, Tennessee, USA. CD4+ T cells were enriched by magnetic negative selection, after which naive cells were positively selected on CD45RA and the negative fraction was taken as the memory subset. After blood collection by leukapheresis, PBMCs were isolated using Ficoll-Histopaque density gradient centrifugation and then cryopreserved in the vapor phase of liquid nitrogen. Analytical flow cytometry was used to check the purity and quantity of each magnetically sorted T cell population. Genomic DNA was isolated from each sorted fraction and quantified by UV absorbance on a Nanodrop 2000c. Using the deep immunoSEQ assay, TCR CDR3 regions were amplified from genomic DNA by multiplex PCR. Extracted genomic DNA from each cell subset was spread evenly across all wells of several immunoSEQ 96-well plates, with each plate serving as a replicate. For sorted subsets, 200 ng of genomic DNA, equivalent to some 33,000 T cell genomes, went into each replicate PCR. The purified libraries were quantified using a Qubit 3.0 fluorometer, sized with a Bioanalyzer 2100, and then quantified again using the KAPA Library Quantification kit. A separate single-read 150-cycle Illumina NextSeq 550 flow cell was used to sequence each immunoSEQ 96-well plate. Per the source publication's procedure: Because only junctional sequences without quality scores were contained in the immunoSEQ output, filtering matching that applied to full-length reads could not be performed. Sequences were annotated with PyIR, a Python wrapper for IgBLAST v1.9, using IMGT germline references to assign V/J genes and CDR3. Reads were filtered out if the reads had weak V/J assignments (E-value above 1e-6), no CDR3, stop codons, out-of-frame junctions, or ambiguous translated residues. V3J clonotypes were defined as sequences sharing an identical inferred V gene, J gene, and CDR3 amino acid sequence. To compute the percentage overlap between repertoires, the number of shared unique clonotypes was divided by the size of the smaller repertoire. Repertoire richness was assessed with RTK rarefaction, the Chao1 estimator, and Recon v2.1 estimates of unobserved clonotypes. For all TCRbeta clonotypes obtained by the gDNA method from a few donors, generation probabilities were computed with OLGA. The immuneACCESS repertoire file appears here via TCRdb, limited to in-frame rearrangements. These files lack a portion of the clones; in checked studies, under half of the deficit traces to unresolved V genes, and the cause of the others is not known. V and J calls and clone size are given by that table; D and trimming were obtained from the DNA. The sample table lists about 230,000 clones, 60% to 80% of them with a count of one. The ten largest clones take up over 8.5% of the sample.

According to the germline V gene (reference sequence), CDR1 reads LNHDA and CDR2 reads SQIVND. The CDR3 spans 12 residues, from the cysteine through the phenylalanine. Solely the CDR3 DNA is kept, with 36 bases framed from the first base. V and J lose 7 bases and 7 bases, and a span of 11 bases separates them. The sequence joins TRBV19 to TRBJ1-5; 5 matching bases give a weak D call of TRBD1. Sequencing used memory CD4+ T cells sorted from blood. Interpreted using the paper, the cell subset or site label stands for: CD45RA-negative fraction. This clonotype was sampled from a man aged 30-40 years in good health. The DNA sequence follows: TGTGCCAGTATGGGTAGGGGACAGCCCCAGCATTTT. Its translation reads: CASMGRGQPQHF.